This TCR beta chain was recorded in a study of T-cell memory formation after mild COVID-19. Overall study context: Clusters of TCRs were largely donor specific. Study-wide points: The main location of contracting CD4+ clones was CM and EM, and that of contracting CD8+ clones was EMRA. There was a balanced CD4/CD8 profile in clones contracting day 15 to 85, and later expanders leaned CD4+.

Details on this clonotype: Antigen: not known.

TCRdb re-derived calls from the 5' RACE reads in MiXCR, one entry per CDR3 protein. The table records about 140,000 distinct CDR3 sequences, 15% to 20% of them present only once. Trimming removed 2 bases at V and 2 bases at J, with 11 bases between. From germline, CDR1 is SEHNR and CDR2 FQNEAQ (reference sequence). The CDR3 is 15 amino acids. The chain is built from TRBV7-9 and TRBJ2-3, with D perhaps TRBD1 (6 bases). This clonotype was sampled from an adult woman who had mild COVID-19 (a few samples of this study predate the infection). Cell type and time point are not known. The specimen sequenced was PBMCs or a T cell subset sorted from them (not recorded which). The chain's CDR3 is CASSLQGTHTDTQYF. CDR3 nucleotide sequence: TGTGCCAGCAGCTTACAGGGGACCCACACAGATACGCAGTATTTT. The full variable domain, with the rest looked up from reference TRBV7-9 and TRBJ2-3, is DTGVSQNPRHKITKRGQNVTFRCDPISEHNRLYWYRQTLGQGPEFLTYFQNEAQLEKSRLLSDRFSAERPKGSFSTLEIQRTEQGDSAMYLCASSLQGTHTDTQYFGPGTRLTVL.